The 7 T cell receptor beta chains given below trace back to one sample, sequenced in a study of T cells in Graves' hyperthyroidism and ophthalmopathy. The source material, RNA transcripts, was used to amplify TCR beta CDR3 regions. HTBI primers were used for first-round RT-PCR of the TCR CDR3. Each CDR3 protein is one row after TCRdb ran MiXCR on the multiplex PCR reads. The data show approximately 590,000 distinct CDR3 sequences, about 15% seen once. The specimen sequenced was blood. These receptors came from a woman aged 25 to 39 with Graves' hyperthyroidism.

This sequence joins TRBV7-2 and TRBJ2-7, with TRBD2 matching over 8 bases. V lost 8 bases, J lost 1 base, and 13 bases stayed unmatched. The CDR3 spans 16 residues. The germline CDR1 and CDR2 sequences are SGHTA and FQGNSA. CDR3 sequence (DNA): TGTGCCAGCCAATCCGTGGTAAGCGGGAGATCCTACGAGCAGTACTTC. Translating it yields CASQSVVSGRSYEQYF.

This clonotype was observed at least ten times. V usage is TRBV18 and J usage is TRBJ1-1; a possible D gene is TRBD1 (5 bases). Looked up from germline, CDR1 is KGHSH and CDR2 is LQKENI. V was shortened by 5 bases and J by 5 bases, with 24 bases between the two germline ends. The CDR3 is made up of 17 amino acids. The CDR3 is CASSNKLAMGGGTEAFF. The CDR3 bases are TGTGCCAGCTCAAACAAACTTGCAATGGGCGGGGGAACTGAAGCTTTCTTT.

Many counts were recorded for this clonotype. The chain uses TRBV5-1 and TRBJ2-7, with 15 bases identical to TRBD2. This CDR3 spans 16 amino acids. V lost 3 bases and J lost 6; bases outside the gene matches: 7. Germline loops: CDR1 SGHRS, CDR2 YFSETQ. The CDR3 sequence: CASSWTSGRAFGEQYF. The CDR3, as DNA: TGCGCCAGCAGCTGGACTAGCGGGAGGGCCTTCGGCGAGCAGTACTTC.

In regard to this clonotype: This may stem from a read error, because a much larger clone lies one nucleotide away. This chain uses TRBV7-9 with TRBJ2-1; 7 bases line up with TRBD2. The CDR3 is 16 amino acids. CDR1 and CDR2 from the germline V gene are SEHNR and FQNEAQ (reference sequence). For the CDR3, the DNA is TGTGCCAGCAGCTTAACAGCGCGGGGGAAATACAATGGGCAGTTCTTC. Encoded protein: CASSLTARGKYNGQFF.

Here the CDR3 DNA reads TGCAGTGCTCCCCGGGGGGGCTGGACAGATACGCAGTATTTT. Protein sequence: CSAPRGGWTDTQYF. This rearrangement joins TRBV20-1 to TRBJ2-3; 8 positions match TRBD2. The CDR3 totals 14 residues. Losses at the gene ends were 5 bases for V and 3 bases for J; bases not matched to a gene: 7. The V gene's germline CDR1 is DFQATT and CDR2 SNEGSKA (reference sequence).

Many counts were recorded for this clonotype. CDR3 sequence reads: CASSLLAERLAKNIQYF. CDR3 coding DNA: TGTGCCAGCAGTTTACTAGCGGAGAGACTAGCCAAAAACATTCAGTACTTC. This sequence joins TRBV12-3 or TRBV12-4 and TRBJ2-4, with 7 bases aligning to TRBD2. V lost 2 bases to trimming and J lost 0 bases; unmatched junction nucleotides: 7. This CDR3 has 17 amino acids.

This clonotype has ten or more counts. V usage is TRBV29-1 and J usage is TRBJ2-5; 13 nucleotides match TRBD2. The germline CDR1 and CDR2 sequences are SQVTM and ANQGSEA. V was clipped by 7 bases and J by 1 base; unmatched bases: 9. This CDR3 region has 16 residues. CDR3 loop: CSATSGRQSPQETQYF. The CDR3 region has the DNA TGCAGCGCGACTAGCGGGAGGCAATCACCCCAAGAGACCCAGTACTTC.